This T cell receptor (beta chain) derives from a study of cytomegalovirus exposure and HLA in healthy donors. Background on the study: A prior study identified roughly 110 million unique TCR beta sequences from about 200 million T cells. Study outcomes and limitations: Accurate prediction of HLA-A and HLA-B alleles (for most subjects) was reportedly achieved from TCR beta sequences. Analyzed later, most CMV-associated TCR beta chains appeared HLA-restricted.

There were likely unrecorded immune exposures, though donors were nominally healthy when sampled. Comment on this clone: Its antigen is not identified.

In germline, CDR1 is MNHNY, CDR2 SVGAGI (reference sequence). Between the trimmed V and J ends, which lost 0 bases and 0 bases, there was a span of 10 bases. This CDR3 is built from 16 residues. The study ran its PCR with 60 Vbeta and 13 Jbeta primers. Sequencing was performed with immunoSEQ multiplex PCR; in TCRdb, only in-frame clones are kept and a portion is missing. The sample has over 130,000 clones; 65% to 90% are singletons. Sequencing was performed on PBMCs. This TCR was sampled from a female donor in good health and CMV-seronegative. The chain recombines TRBV6-6 with TRBJ2-3; a possible D gene is TRBD2 (5 bases). CDR3 region: CASSYSPRESTDTQYF. Here the CDR3 DNA reads TGTGCCAGCAGTTACTCGCCACGGGAAAGCACAGATACGCAGTATTTT.